The rows below give T cell receptor beta chains drawn from one sample of a study of vaccination and CD4 T cells after COVID-19. TCRdb called the PCR reads again in MiXCR, with one record for every CDR3 protein. The repertoire holds fewer than 20,000 distinct CDR3 sequences, with over 50% as singletons. No antigen is known for these receptors. Sequenced material: CD4+ T cells from blood, cultured in vitro. These receptors were taken from a human donor who had recovered from COVID-19. Each CDR3 is given with its conserved first and last residue. Each record gives: D gene, CDR3 length, V gene, J gene, clone size, CDR3 protein, CDR3 DNA. D genes are given only for firm matches. Rows give clone size only sometimes, using once, few, many, or a class for an expanded clone.

-	15	TRBV6-1	TRBJ1-5	once	CASSEIPGRNQPQHF	TGTGCCAGCAGTGAAATTCCAGGACGAAATCAGCCCCAGCATTTT
-	15	TRBV11-2	TRBJ2-7	-	CASSPLGTVIGEQYF	TGTGCCAGCAGTCCTCTCGGGACGGTAATTGGCGAGCAGTACTTC
-	13	TRBV2	TRBJ2-5	-	CASSEDGQETQYF	TGTGCCAGCAGTGAAGACGGACAAGAGACCCAGTACTTC
-	13	TRBV19	TRBJ1-6	-	CASSIDWGPPLHF	TGTGCCAGTAGTATTGATTGGGGGCCACCCCTCCACTTT
-	14	TRBV2	TRBJ1-2	few	CASSETASIYGYTF	TGTGCCAGCAGTGAAACCGCCTCTATCTATGGCTACACCTTC
-	13	TRBV19	TRBJ2-4	-	CASSISGSNIQYF	TGTGCCAGTAGTATATCAGGGTCTAACATTCAGTACTTC
TRBD1	13	TRBV19	TRBJ1-2	few	CASSSRQGAGYTF	TGTGCCAGTAGTTCCCGACAGGGGGCGGGCTACACCTTC
-	15	TRBV30	TRBJ1-6	-	CAWSGQSSYNSPLHF	TGTGCCTGGAGTGGACAGAGCTCCTATAATTCACCCCTCCACTTT
-	11	TRBV5-1	TRBJ1-2	-	CASSLEGGYTF	TGCGCCAGCAGCTTGGAGGGGGGCTACACCTTC
TRBD2	16	TRBV28	TRBJ2-3	-	CASSSHEAGDTDTQYF	TGTGCCAGCAGTTCCCATGAAGCGGGGGACACAGATACGCAGTATTTT
-	15	TRBV7-3	TRBJ1-6	-	CASSLGGATNSPLHF	TGTGCCAGCAGCTTAGGGGGGGCGACGAATTCACCCCTCCACTTT
-	17	TRBV21-1	TRBJ1-1	few	CASSKVRADEDIPEAFF	TGTGCCAGCAGCAAAGTGAGGGCAGATGAAGATATCCCTGAAGCTTTCTTT
TRBD1	17	TRBV7-2	TRBJ2-4	-	CASSLDGRGLDKNIQYF	TGTGCCAGCAGCTTAGATGGCAGGGGGCTGGACAAAAACATTCAGTACTTC
-	13	TRBV7-7	TRBJ1-3	few	CASSPQAGNTIYF	TGTGCCAGCAGCCCTCAGGCTGGAAACACCATATATTTT
-	14	TRBV10-1	TRBJ2-2	-	CASSEQQGSGELFF	TGCGCCAGCAGTGAGCAGCAGGGATCCGGGGAGCTGTTTTTT
TRBD1	14	TRBV7-9	TRBJ2-3	-	CASSPGGEPDTQYF	TGTGCCAGCAGCCCAGGGGGCGAACCAGATACGCAGTATTTT